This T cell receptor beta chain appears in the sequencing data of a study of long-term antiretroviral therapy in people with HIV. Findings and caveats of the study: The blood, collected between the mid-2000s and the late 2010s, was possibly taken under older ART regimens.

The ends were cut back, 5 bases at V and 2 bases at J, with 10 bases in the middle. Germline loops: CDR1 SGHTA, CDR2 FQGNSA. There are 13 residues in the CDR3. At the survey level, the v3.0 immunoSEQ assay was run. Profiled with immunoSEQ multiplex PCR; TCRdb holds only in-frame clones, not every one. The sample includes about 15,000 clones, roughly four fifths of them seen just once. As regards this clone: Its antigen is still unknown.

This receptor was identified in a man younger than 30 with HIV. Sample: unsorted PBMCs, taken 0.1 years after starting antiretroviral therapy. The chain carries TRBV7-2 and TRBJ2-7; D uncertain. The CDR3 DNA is TGTGCCAGCAGCCCCCTCGGCGCCTACGAGCAGTACTTC. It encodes CASSPLGAYEQYF.